Below, 31 T cell receptor beta chains from the same sample are listed, as sequenced in a study of blood T cell repertoires in COVID-19. The assay was immunoSEQ multiplex PCR, and TCRdb's table has in-frame clones only and misses some. The sample contains about 71,000 clones, about 81% of which appear only once. Sequences were obtained from peripheral blood. The receptors were gathered from a woman aged 80 or over with acute or convalescent COVID-19.

The chain recombines TRBV5-5 with TRBJ1-5; 11 nucleotides line up with TRBD1. The CDR3 runs 16 residues. Per the germline V gene, CDR1 is SGHKS and CDR2 is YYEKEE (reference sequence). V trimming: 3 bases; J trimming: 5 bases; junction bases outside the gene matches: 7. The CDR3 loop is CASSSTGTGGYQPQHF. The DNA of the CDR3 is TGTGCCAGCAGCTCCACCGGGACAGGGGGTTATCAGCCCCAGCATTTT.

The rearrangement links TRBV27 to TRBJ1-4, with D uncertain. Germline V lookup: CDR1 MNHEY, CDR2 SMNVEV (reference sequence). The CDR3 runs 15 residues. Between the trimmed V and J ends, which lost 5 bases and 0 bases, there was a span of 10 bases. The CDR3 region is CASSPRLATNEKLFF. As DNA, the CDR3 is TGTGCCAGCAGTCCCCGACTCGCAACTAATGAAAAACTGTTTTTT.

The genes are TRBV7-8 and TRBJ2-1; 10 bases are a match to TRBD2. The trim removed 1 base at V and 8 bases at J, leaving 5 bases unmatched. This CDR3 has 15 residues. CDR1 and CDR2 from the germline V gene are SGHVS and FQNEAQ. The CDR3 protein is CASSLGQTSGDEQFF. In DNA form, the CDR3 reads TGTGCCAGCAGCTTAGGGCAAACTAGCGGGGATGAGCAGTTCTTC. Variable domain in full (rest from reference TRBV7-8 and TRBJ2-1): GAGVSQSPRYKVAKRGQDVALRCDPISGHVSLFWYQQALGQGPEFLTYFQNEAQLDKSGLPSDRFFAERPEGSVSTLKIQRTQQEDSAVYLCASSLGQTSGDEQFFGPGTRLTVL.

V is TRBV11-3 and J is TRBJ1-1; 8 bases map to TRBD1. The germline V gene encodes CDR1 SGHNT and CDR2 YENEEA. Unmatched junction bases numbered 6, after V lost 5 bases and J lost 1 base. This CDR3 contains 15 residues. The CDR3 nucleotides read TGTGCCAGCAGCACTAGACAGGGGCCGAACACTGAAGCTTTCTTT. The encoded protein is CASSTRQGPNTEAFF.

The V and J genes are TRBV5-1 and TRBJ2-7; tentatively, D is TRBD2 (6 bases). This CDR3 comprises 14 residues. Per the germline V gene, CDR1 is SGHRS and CDR2 is YFSETQ. Trimming left V 4 bases short and J 2 bases short, with 13 bases between. CDR3 amino acids: CASSPGVAAYEQYF. The CDR3 region has the DNA TGCGCCAGCAGCCCCGGGGTAGCGGCCTACGAGCAGTACTTC.

This rearrangement joins TRBV19 to TRBJ1-3, with D possibly TRBD1 on 5 matching bases. Trimming left V 3 bases short and J 0 bases short, with 15 bases between. The germline V gene encodes CDR1 LNHDA and CDR2 SQIVND (reference sequence). There are 17 residues in the CDR3. Here the CDR3 DNA reads TGTGCCAGTAGTATTAGGGGCTCAACGACCTCTGGAAACACCATATATTTT. Its protein is CASSIRGSTTSGNTIYF.

The CDR3 region is CASSLWPLPEPFNEQFF. CDR3 sequence (DNA): TGCGCCAGCAGCTTATGGCCTCTGCCAGAACCCTTCAATGAGCAGTTCTTC. The chain carries TRBV5-1 and TRBJ2-1; D ambiguous. Per germline, CDR1 SGHRS and CDR2 YFSETQ. The CDR3 sequence is 17 residues long. V was cut by 2 bases and J by 6 bases, with 21 bases left in between.

The chain carries TRBV7-6 and TRBJ2-5; TRBD2 matches at 10 bases. Germline CDR1 and CDR2: SGHVS and FNYEAQ. This CDR3 has 16 residues. V was pared by 6 bases and J by 4 bases, with 11 bases of the junction left unmatched. In DNA form, the CDR3 reads TGTGCCAGCAGAAAAAATAGCGGGAGGACGGTAGAGACCCAGTACTTC. This codes for CASRKNSGRTVETQYF.

The V gene is TRBV4-1, the J gene TRBJ2-1; 7 bases match TRBD2. V lost 1 base and J lost 8; bases outside the gene matches: 11. Germline V gene lookup returns CDR1 MGHRA and CDR2 YSYEKL. The CDR3 loop spans 16 amino acids. CDR3 sequence: CASSQGGLVSFDEQFF. CDR3 DNA: TGCGCCAGCAGCCAAGGAGGACTAGTCAGTTTCGATGAGCAGTTCTTC.

CDR3 protein: CASSLGTSGTNTGELFF. The CDR3 coding sequence is TGTGCCAGCAGCTTGGGGACTAGCGGGACTAACACCGGGGAGCTGTTTTTT. The chain links TRBV7-8 to TRBJ2-2; 13 bases fit TRBD2. This CDR3 is 17 amino acids long. CDR1 and CDR2 (germline): SGHVS, FQNEAQ. V shed 3 bases and J 2 bases; nucleotides not matched to a gene: 3.

This sequence joins TRBV27 and TRBJ1-1; 8 positions agree with TRBD1. After removal of 1 base from V and 5 bases from J, the junction contained 6 bases not matched to a gene. Germline V gene data show CDR1 as MNHEY and CDR2 as SMNVEV (reference sequence). The length of the CDR3 is 15 residues. The CDR3 DNA reads as TGTGCCAGCAGTTTATTAGCAGGGGGCTTTACTGAAGCTTTCTTT. The encoded protein is CASSLLAGGFTEAFF.

This clone was seen only a few times. The chain carries TRBV2 and TRBJ2-1; 14 bases are a match to TRBD2. Germline CDR1 reads SNHLY; CDR2 reads FYNNEI. V gave up 6 bases and J gave up 4 bases; unmatched junction bases: 5. The CDR3 has 16 amino acids. This CDR3 is CASSRLAGGSYNEQFF. CDR3 nucleotide sequence: TGTGCCAGCAGCCGACTAGCGGGAGGGTCATACAATGAGCAGTTCTTC.

The V gene is TRBV7-7, the J gene TRBJ2-7, with TRBD1 identical over 9 bases. This CDR3 spans 13 amino acids. The V gene end was trimmed by 4 bases and the J gene end by 6 bases; junction bases not matched to a gene: 4. From germline, CDR1 is SSHAT and CDR2 FNYEAQ (reference sequence). The CDR3 bases are TGTGCCAGCAGCTGGAGACAGGGGGGCGAGCAGTACTTC. Its protein is CASSWRQGGEQYF.

The V gene is TRBV15, the J gene TRBJ2-5; D is perhaps TRBD1 (5 bases). The CDR3 has 14 residues. CDR1 LNHNV and CDR2 YYDKDF come from the germline V gene (reference sequence). V dropped 4 bases and J dropped 5 bases, with 14 bases sitting between them. CDR3 loop: CATSKYRRVETQYF. CDR3 DNA sequence: TGTGCCACCAGCAAATACAGGCGTGTGGAGACCCAGTACTTC.

This clone occurred a few times. The chain has TRBV4-1 and TRBJ2-1; maybe TRBD1 (6 bases). The CDR3 sequence is 15 residues long. Trimming left V 4 bases short and J 6 bases short, with 16 bases between. Germline-derived CDR1 and CDR2 are MGHRA and YSYEKL. CDR3 region: CASSPGAGVLNEQFF. The CDR3 bases are TGCGCCAGCAGCCCAGGGGCCGGAGTCCTCAATGAGCAGTTCTTC.

The V gene is TRBV3-1 (or the pseudogene TRBV3-2), the J gene TRBJ2-2; tentative D call: TRBD1 (5 bases). Trimming took off 0 bases at V and 7 bases at J, with 15 bases between the two ends. The CDR3 extends over 16 amino acids. Germline V lookup: CDR1 LGHDT, CDR2 YNNKEL (reference sequence). The CDR3 bases are TGTGCCAGCAGCCAAGACGCCAGGGATGATGACGGGGAGCTGTTTTTT. Protein sequence: CASSQDARDDDGELFF.

This clone was counted at least ten times. The rearrangement uses TRBV11-1 and TRBJ2-1, with D possibly being TRBD2 (5 bases). Germline assignment: CDR1 SGHAT and CDR2 FQDESV (reference sequence). This CDR3 region has 14 residues. With 3 bases removed from V and 5 bases from J, the gap between germline ends came to 11 bases. The DNA of the CDR3 is TGTGCCAGCAGCTTGCTTAAAGCGGACAATGAGCAGTTCTTC. It is translated as CASSLLKADNEQFF.

V is TRBV6-5 and J is TRBJ2-5, with TRBD2 matching 12 bases. Germline-derived CDR1 and CDR2 are MNHEY and SVGAGI. J was trimmed by 4 bases and V by 9 bases; bases with no gene match: 6. The CDR3 spans 14 residues. The CDR3 loop is CASKTSGSRETQYF. As DNA, the CDR3 is TGTGCCAGTAAGACTAGCGGGAGTCGAGAGACCCAGTACTTC.

The rearrangement uses TRBV7-9 and TRBJ1-4; TRBD1 matches 11 bases. The germline CDR1 and CDR2 sequences are SEHNR and FQNEAQ (reference sequence). The CDR3 length is 17 residues. Trimming removed 6 bases from V and 3 bases from J; junction bases left unmatched: 9. The CDR3 DNA follows: TGTGCCAGCAGGAGGACAGGGGGCGCCGGGCCTAATGAAAAACTGTTTTTT. Amino acid sequence: CASRRTGGAGPNEKLFF.

CDR3 sequence reads: CASSLNRGEQFF. The DNA for the CDR3 is TGTGCCAGCAGCCTAAACCGGGGGGAGCAGTTCTTC. The rearrangement links TRBV9 to TRBJ2-1, with TRBD2 as a possible D gene (6 bases). The length of the CDR3 is 12 residues. Germline values: CDR1 SGDLS, CDR2 YYNGEE. The germline V and J ends were trimmed by 4 bases and 10 bases, with 12 bases remaining between them.

This chain joins TRBV27 and TRBJ1-1; D possibly corresponds to TRBD1 (5 bases). This CDR3 is 12 amino acids long. Trimming took 6 bases from V and 4 from J, leaving 9 bases between them. Germline assignment: CDR1 MNHEY and CDR2 SMNVEV (reference sequence). CDR3 coding DNA: TGTGCCAGCAGGACAGTGGGCACTGAAGCTTTCTTT. The encoded protein is CASRTVGTEAFF.

The chain carries TRBV5-1 and TRBJ2-3; D possibly corresponds to TRBD1 (6 bases). Germline V gene lookup returns CDR1 SGHRS and CDR2 YFSETQ. Trimming took 1 base from V and 5 from J, leaving 14 bases between them. The CDR3 is 15 residues long. CDR3 amino acids: CASSLRQESRDTQYF. The CDR3 coding sequence is TGCGCCAGCAGCTTGAGACAGGAGAGTAGAGATACGCAGTATTTT.

V gene TRBV7-6 combines with J gene TRBJ2-1, with D possibly TRBD1 on 6 matching bases. V shed 1 base and J shed 4 bases, with 14 bases lying between them. Germline V gene lookup returns CDR1 SGHVS and CDR2 FNYEAQ. The CDR3 length is 16 residues. For the CDR3, the DNA is TGTGCCAGCAGCTTAGAGGCGACAGGCCTGTACAATGAGCAGTTCTTC. Protein: CASSLEATGLYNEQFF. The full variable domain, rest sourced from reference TRBV7-6 and TRBJ2-1, is GAGVSQSPRYKVTKRGQDVALRCDPISGHVSLYWYRQALGQGPEFLTYFNYEAQQDKSGLPNDRFSAERPEGSISTLTIQRTEQRDSAMYRCASSLEATGLYNEQFFGPGTRLTVL.

This chain connects TRBV19 to TRBJ2-5, with D possibly TRBD1 on 5 matching bases. Germline assignment: CDR1 LNHDA and CDR2 SQIVND (reference sequence). The CDR3 is 16 residues long. Trimming stripped 5 bases from V and 0 bases from J, with 16 bases between. The CDR3 bases are TGTGCCAGTAGTCCCTGGGGCCACTATTACCAAGAGACCCAGTACTTC. Residues: CASSPWGHYYQETQYF.

The chain combines TRBV19 with TRBJ1-1; tentative D call: TRBD1 (6 bases). Between the trimmed V and J ends, which lost 3 bases and 5 bases, there was a span of 19 bases. CDR3 length: 16 amino acids. Germline V lookup: CDR1 LNHDA, CDR2 SQIVND (reference sequence). CDR3 sequence (DNA): TGTGCCAGTAGTATTAGTGGCACAGGGAGACGGACTGAAGCTTTCTTT. Encoded protein: CASSISGTGRRTEAFF.

The chain is built from TRBV27 and TRBJ2-3; 14 bases agree with TRBD2. Germline CDR1 is MNHEY and CDR2 is SMNVEV (reference sequence). The CDR3 runs 19 residues. The V gene end was trimmed by 2 bases and the J gene end by 13 bases; junction bases not matched to a gene: 20. For the CDR3, the DNA is TGTGCCAGCAGTTTACCCTGGACGACCGGGACTAGCGGGAGCCGGCCGAAGTATTTT. It encodes CASSLPWTTGTSGSRPKYF.

The rearrangement links TRBV15 to TRBJ2-7; D is ambiguous. The germline V gene encodes CDR1 LNHNV and CDR2 YYDKDF (reference sequence). CDR3 length: 14 amino acids. V was shortened by 1 base and J by 3 bases, with 10 bases between the two germline ends. The CDR3: CATSRGGMNYEQYF. As DNA, the CDR3 is TGTGCCACCAGCAGAGGCGGAATGAACTACGAGCAGTACTTC.

The V gene is TRBV27, the J gene TRBJ2-6; D is uncertain. V shed 4 bases and J shed 0 bases, with 13 bases lying between them. Per germline, CDR1 MNHEY and CDR2 SMNVEV (reference sequence). The CDR3 covers 17 residues. The CDR3 sequence is CASSSTKLSSGANVLTF. Here the CDR3 DNA reads TGTGCCAGCAGTTCAACCAAACTAAGCTCTGGGGCCAACGTCCTGACTTTC. Combining the CDR3 with reference TRBV27 and TRBJ2-6 gives the whole variable domain EAQVTQNPRYLITVTGKKLTVTCSQNMNHEYMSWYRQDPGLGLRQIYYSMNVEVTDKGDVPEGYKVSRKEKRNFPLILESPSPNQTSLYFCASSSTKLSSGANVLTFGAGSRLTVL.

The chain uses TRBV5-6 and TRBJ2-7; perhaps TRBD1 as D (6 bases). The CDR3 is 15 amino acids. Trimming shortened V by 0 bases and J by 2 bases, and 12 bases separated the two germline ends. Per the germline V gene, CDR1 is SGHDT and CDR2 is YYEEEE. CDR3 protein: CASSLGQVITYEQYF. The CDR3 DNA reads TGTGCCAGCAGCTTGGGACAGGTCATAACCTACGAGCAGTACTTC.

The V call is TRBV6-5, the J call TRBJ2-5, with TRBD2 as a possible D gene (5 bases). Germline V gene lookup returns CDR1 MNHEY and CDR2 SVGAGI. This CDR3 has 12 residues. V was shortened by 5 bases and J by 7 bases, with 11 bases between the two germline ends. CDR3 in amino acids: CASSSGPGTQYF. CDR3 sequence (DNA): TGTGCCAGCAGTAGCGGTCCAGGGACCCAGTACTTC.

The chain has TRBV11-1 and TRBJ2-3; 10 bases map to TRBD2. With 5 bases clipped from V and 4 bases from J, the junction kept 9 bases outside the gene matches. CDR3 length: 16 amino acids. CDR1 SGHAT and CDR2 FQDESV come from the germline V gene (reference sequence). CDR3 sequence: CASSLRAGGLADTQYF. In DNA form, the CDR3 reads TGTGCCAGCAGCCTCAGAGCGGGAGGGTTGGCAGATACGCAGTATTTT.